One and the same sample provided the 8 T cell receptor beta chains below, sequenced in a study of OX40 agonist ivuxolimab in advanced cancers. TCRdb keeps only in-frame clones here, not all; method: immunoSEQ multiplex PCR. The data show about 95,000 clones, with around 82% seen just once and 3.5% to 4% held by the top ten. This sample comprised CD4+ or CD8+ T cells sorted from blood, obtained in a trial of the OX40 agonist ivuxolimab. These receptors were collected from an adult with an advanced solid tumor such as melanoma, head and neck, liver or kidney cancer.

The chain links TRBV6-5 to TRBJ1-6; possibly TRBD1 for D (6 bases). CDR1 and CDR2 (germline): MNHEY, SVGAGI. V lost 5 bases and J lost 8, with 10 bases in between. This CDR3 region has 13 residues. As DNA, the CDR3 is TGTGCCAGCAGTCGTCACAGGGATTCACCCCTCCACTTT. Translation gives CASSRHRDSPLHF.

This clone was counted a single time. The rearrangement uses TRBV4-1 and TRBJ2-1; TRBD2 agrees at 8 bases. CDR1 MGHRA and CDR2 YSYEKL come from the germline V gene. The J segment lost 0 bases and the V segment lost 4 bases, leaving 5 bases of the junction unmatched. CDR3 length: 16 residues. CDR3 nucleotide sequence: TGCGCCAGCAGCCGAAGCGGGGGAAGCTCCTACAATGAGCAGTTCTTC. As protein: CASSRSGGSSYNEQFF.

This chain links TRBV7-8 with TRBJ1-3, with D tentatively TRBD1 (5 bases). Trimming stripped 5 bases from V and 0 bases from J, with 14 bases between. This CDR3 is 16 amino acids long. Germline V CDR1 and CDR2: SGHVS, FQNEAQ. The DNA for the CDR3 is TGTGCCAGCAGCCCCGGGGCAGGCATCTCTGGAAACACCATATATTTT. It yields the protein CASSPGAGISGNTIYF.

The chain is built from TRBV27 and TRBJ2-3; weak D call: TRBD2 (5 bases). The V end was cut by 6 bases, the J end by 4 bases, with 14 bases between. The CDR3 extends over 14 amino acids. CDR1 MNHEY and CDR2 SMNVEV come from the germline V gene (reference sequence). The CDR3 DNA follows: TGTGCCAGCAGCCCATTGGGAGATTCAGATACGCAGTATTTT. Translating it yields CASSPLGDSDTQYF.

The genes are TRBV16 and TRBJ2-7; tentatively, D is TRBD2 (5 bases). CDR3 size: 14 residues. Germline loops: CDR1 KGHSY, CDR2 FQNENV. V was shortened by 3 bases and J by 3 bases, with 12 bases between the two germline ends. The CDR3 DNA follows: TGTGCCAGCAGCCATTTCCGGACTGTCTACGAGCAGTACTTC. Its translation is CASSHFRTVYEQYF.

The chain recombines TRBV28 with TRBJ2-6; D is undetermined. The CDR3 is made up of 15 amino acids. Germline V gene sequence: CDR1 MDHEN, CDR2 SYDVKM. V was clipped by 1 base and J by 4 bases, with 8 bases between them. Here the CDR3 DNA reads TGTGCCAGCAGTTTATTGATCCAGGGGGCCAACGTCCTGACTTTC. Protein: CASSLLIQGANVLTF. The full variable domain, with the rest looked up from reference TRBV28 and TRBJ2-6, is DVKVTQSSRYLVKRTGEKVFLECVQDMDHENMFWYRQDPGLGLRLIYFSYDVKMKEKGDIPEGYSVSREKKERFSLILESASTNQTSMYLCASSLLIQGANVLTFGAGSRLTVL.

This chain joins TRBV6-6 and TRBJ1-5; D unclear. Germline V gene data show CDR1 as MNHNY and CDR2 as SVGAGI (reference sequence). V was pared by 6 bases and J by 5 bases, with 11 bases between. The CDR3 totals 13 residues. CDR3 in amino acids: CASRVRTDQPQHF. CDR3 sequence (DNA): TGTGCCAGCAGGGTCAGAACAGATCAGCCCCAGCATTTT.

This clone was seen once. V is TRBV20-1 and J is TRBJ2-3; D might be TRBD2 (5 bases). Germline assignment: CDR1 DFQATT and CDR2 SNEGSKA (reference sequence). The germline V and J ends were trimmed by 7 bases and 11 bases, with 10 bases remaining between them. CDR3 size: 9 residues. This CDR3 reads CSVLDLQYF. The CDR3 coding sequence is TGCAGTGTCCTGGACTTGCAGTATTTT.